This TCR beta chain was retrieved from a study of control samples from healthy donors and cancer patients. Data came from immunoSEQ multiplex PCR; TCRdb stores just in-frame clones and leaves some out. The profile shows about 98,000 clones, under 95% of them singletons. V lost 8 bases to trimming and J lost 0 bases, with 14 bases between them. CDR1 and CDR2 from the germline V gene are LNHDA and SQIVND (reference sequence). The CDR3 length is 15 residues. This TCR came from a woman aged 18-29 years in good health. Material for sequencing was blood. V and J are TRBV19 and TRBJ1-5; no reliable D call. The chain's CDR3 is CASRSGQHSNQPQHF. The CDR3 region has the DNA TGTGCCAGTCGCAGTGGGCAGCATAGCAATCAGCCCCAGCATTTT. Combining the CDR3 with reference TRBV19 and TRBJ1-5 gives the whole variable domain DGGITQSPKYLFRKEGQNVTLSCEQNLNHDAMYWYRQDPGQGLRLIYYSQIVNDFQKGDIAEGYSVSREKKESFPLTVTSAQKNPTAFYLCASRSGQHSNQPQHFGDGTRLSIL.